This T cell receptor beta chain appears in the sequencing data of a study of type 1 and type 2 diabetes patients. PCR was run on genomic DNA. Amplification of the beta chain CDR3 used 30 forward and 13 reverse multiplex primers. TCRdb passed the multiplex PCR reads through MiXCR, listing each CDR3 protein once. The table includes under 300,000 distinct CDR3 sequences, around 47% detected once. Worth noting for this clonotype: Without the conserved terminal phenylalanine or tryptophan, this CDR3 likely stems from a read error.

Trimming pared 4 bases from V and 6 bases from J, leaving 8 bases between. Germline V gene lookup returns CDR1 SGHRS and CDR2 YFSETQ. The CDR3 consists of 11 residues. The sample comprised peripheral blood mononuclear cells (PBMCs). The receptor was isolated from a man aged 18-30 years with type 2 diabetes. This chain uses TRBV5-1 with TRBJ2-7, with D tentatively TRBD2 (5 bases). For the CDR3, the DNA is TGCGCCAGCAGCGTGGGAGTCGAGCAGTACTCC. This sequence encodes CASSVGVEQYS.